A single sample is the source of the 30 T cell receptor beta chains below, sequenced in a study of blood T cell repertoires in COVID-19. The repertoire was sequenced with immunoSEQ multiplex PCR; TCRdb's copy has only in-frame clones and lacks some. The sample shows 100,000 to 150,000 clones, about 78% of them seen only once. Sequenced input: peripheral blood. These receptors originate from a man in his sixties or seventies with acute or convalescent COVID-19.

The chain joins TRBV5-1 to TRBJ2-5; 8 nucleotides match TRBD1. Germline lookup yields CDR1 SGHRS and CDR2 YFSETQ. V lost 0 bases to trimming and J lost 5 bases; unmatched junction nucleotides: 9. The CDR3 sequence is 16 residues long. CDR3 residues: CASSLGQGARDETQYF. CDR3 nucleotide sequence: TGCGCCAGCAGCTTGGGGCAGGGGGCGCGAGACGAGACCCAGTACTTC. The variable domain in full, completed from reference TRBV5-1 and TRBJ2-5, reads KAGVTQTPRYLIKTRGQQVTLSCSPISGHRSVSWYQQTPGQGLQFLFEYFSETQRNKGNFPGRFSGRQFSNSRSEMNVSTLELGDSALYLCASSLGQGARDETQYFGPGTRLLVL.

This chain joins TRBV7-2 and TRBJ2-7, with 8 nucleotides matching TRBD1. V shed 3 bases and J 2 bases; nucleotides not matched to a gene: 3. CDR3 length equals 14 residues. Germline CDR1 SGHTA, CDR2 FQGNSA. Here the CDR3 DNA reads TGTGCCAGCAGCTTCCGGACAGGGACCTACGAGCAGTACTTC. It encodes CASSFRTGTYEQYF.

The chain recombines TRBV6-2 or TRBV6-3 with TRBJ2-7; 7 nucleotides line up with TRBD1. This CDR3 spans 15 amino acids. The germline V gene encodes CDR1 MNHEY and CDR2 SVGEGT. Trimming took 4 bases from V and 2 from J; bases not matched to a gene: 8. CDR3 protein: CASSWGTVGAYEQYF. CDR3 nucleotides: TGTGCCAGCAGTTGGGGGACAGTGGGCGCCTACGAGCAGTACTTC.

This sequence joins TRBV30 and TRBJ1-2; 7 nucleotides line up with TRBD1. There are 15 residues in the CDR3. Germline V gives CDR1 GTSNPN, CDR2 SVGIG (reference sequence). Germline trimming cut 2 bases from V and 4 bases from J; bases unmatched to any gene: 10. The CDR3: CAWSSHHRGIYGYTF. DNA of the CDR3: TGTGCCTGGAGTTCCCACCACAGGGGTATCTATGGCTACACCTTC.

The V and J genes are TRBV6-8 and TRBJ2-5; no reliable D call. CDR1 and CDR2 from the germline V gene are MNHGY and SAAAGT. V lost 3 bases to trimming and J lost 5 bases, with 16 bases between them. The CDR3 loop spans 15 amino acids. The CDR3 nucleotides are TGTGCCAGCAGTTATAGGTCTAGTTTTACGGAGACCCAGTACTTC. Its protein is CASSYRSSFTETQYF.

The chain is built from TRBV7-9 and TRBJ2-1; 9 bases line up with TRBD2. Per the germline V gene, CDR1 is SEHNR and CDR2 is FQNEAQ (reference sequence). V lost 8 bases to trimming and J lost 1 base; unmatched junction nucleotides: 15. The CDR3 consists of 18 residues. This chain's CDR3 is CASGRQAGGSISYNEQFF. CDR3 coding DNA: TGTGCCAGCGGCAGGCAAGCGGGGGGCAGTATTTCCTACAATGAGCAGTTCTTC. The variable domain in full, with the rest retrieved from reference TRBV7-9 and TRBJ2-1, is DTGVSQNPRHKITKRGQNVTFRCDPISEHNRLYWYRQTLGQGPEFLTYFQNEAQLEKSRLLSDRFSAERPKGSFSTLEIQRTEQGDSAMYLCASGRQAGGSISYNEQFFGPGTRLTVL.

This CDR3 reads CASSVAGGSGVRTDTQYF. In DNA, the CDR3 is TGTGCCAGCAGCGTCGCGGGAGGTTCGGGGGTTCGTACAGATACGCAGTATTTT. The chain combines TRBV9 with TRBJ2-3; 8 bases map to TRBD2. V shed 2 bases, J shed 3 bases, and the junction held 14 bases outside the gene matches. Germline V lookup: CDR1 SGDLS, CDR2 YYNGEE. This CDR3 is built from 18 residues.

The sample holds a few counts of this clone. V gene TRBV5-6 combines with J gene TRBJ2-3; D may be TRBD2 (6 bases). Germline V gives CDR1 SGHDT, CDR2 YYEEEE. The CDR3 runs 19 residues. The V end was cut by 1 base, the J end by 1 base, with 22 bases between. CDR3 amino acids: CASSLSLGQWRGGTDTQYF. In nucleotides, the CDR3 is TGTGCCAGCAGCTTGTCCCTGGGGCAGTGGAGGGGAGGCACAGATACGCAGTATTTT.

V is TRBV7-2 and J is TRBJ1-2; TRBD1 might be the D (6 bases). This CDR3 spans 11 amino acids. Trimming pared 2 bases from V and 10 bases from J, leaving 8 bases between. Germline V lookup: CDR1 SGHTA, CDR2 FQGNSA. CDR3 in DNA: TGTGCCAGCAGCTTAACAGGGACCTACACCTTC. Its protein is CASSLTGTYTF.

V gene TRBV3-1 (or the pseudogene TRBV3-2) combines with J gene TRBJ1-4; D is unresolved. Germline V gene data show CDR1 as LGHDT and CDR2 as YNNKEL (reference sequence). There are 15 residues in the CDR3. V lost 5 bases to trimming and J lost 6 bases, with 16 bases between them. CDR3 sequence: CASSVHTGRYEKLFF. CDR3 in DNA: TGTGCCAGCAGCGTTCACACGGGAAGGTATGAAAAACTGTTTTTT.

The rearrangement joins TRBV19 to TRBJ1-1; TRBD1 might be the D (6 bases). CDR3 length: 16 amino acids. Trimming removed 5 bases at V and 4 bases at J, with 20 bases between. Germline values: CDR1 LNHDA, CDR2 SQIVND (reference sequence). Written as DNA, the CDR3 is TGTGCCAGTAGTGCCGCCTTACAGGGTTGGACCACTGAAGCTTTCTTT. This encodes CASSAALQGWTTEAFF.

This rearrangement joins TRBV5-3 to TRBJ2-5; no clear D. TRBV5-3 is assigned to the ORF class and has an uncertain function. The CDR3 loop spans 13 amino acids. V lost 6 bases, J lost 5 bases, and 14 bases lay in between. CDR3: CARTSSRNETQYF. The DNA for the CDR3 is TGTGCCAGAACCTCTAGTCGGAACGAGACCCAGTACTTC.

The chain joins TRBV6-5 to TRBJ1-4; D ambiguous. This CDR3 comprises 14 residues. The V end lost 0 bases, the J end lost 4 bases, and 6 bases lay between the germline ends. From germline, CDR1 is MNHEY and CDR2 SVGAGI. The CDR3 protein is CASSYSGSNEKLFF. CDR3 nucleotides: TGTGCCAGCAGTTACTCGGGCAGTAATGAAAAACTGTTTTTT.

The chain couples TRBV5-8 to TRBJ2-7; 7 nucleotides agree with TRBD1. After removal of 0 bases from V and 0 bases from J, the junction contained 3 bases not matched to a gene. Germline V CDR1 and CDR2: SGHTS, YDEGEE. The CDR3 length is 15 residues. CDR3 nucleotides: TGTGCCAGCAGCTTGGTGGACAGGAGCTCCTACGAGCAGTACTTC. Amino acid sequence: CASSLVDRSSYEQYF.

The chain employs TRBV5-1 and TRBJ2-1; 8 nucleotides agree with TRBD2. The CDR3 totals 14 residues. Germline values: CDR1 SGHRS, CDR2 YFSETQ. V shed 0 bases and J 8 bases; nucleotides not matched to a gene: 4. The CDR3 loop reads CASSLEALADEQFF. The DNA of the CDR3 is TGCGCCAGCAGCTTGGAAGCACTAGCGGATGAGCAGTTCTTC. Full variable domain (missing parts from reference TRBV5-1 and TRBJ2-1): KAGVTQTPRYLIKTRGQQVTLSCSPISGHRSVSWYQQTPGQGLQFLFEYFSETQRNKGNFPGRFSGRQFSNSRSEMNVSTLELGDSALYLCASSLEALADEQFFGPGTRLTVL.

The chain links TRBV3-1 (or the pseudogene TRBV3-2) to TRBJ1-6; D perhaps matches TRBD1 (5 bases). Trimming took 3 bases from V and 9 from J, leaving 15 bases between them. This CDR3 has 15 amino acids. The germline V gene encodes CDR1 LGHDT and CDR2 YNNKEL (reference sequence). CDR3 protein: CASSQLKQGGSPLHF. CDR3 DNA sequence: TGTGCCAGCAGCCAGCTAAAGCAGGGAGGTTCACCCCTCCACTTT.

The chain joins TRBV15 to TRBJ2-7, with D possibly matching TRBD1 (6 bases). This CDR3 has 13 residues. Trimming took 6 bases from V and 4 from J, leaving 13 bases between them. The germline V gene encodes CDR1 LNHNV and CDR2 YYDKDF (reference sequence). The CDR3 region is CATRSSGEYEQYF. The CDR3 nucleotides are TGTGCCACCAGGAGTTCAGGGGAATACGAGCAGTACTTC.

This chain connects TRBV19 to TRBJ1-2; 8 nucleotides match TRBD1. This CDR3 is 13 amino acids long. Looked up from germline, CDR1 is LNHDA and CDR2 is SQIVND (reference sequence). The junction had 8 bases not matched to a gene; V was cut back by 6 bases and J by 8 bases. This CDR3 reads CASRDRAGEGYTF. Written as DNA, the CDR3 is TGTGCCAGTAGGGACAGGGCCGGCGAGGGCTACACCTTC.

There are a few counts of this clone. This chain joins TRBV19 and TRBJ1-4, with 7 nucleotides matching TRBD1. Germline CDR1 LNHDA, CDR2 SQIVND (reference sequence). Trimming at V came to 3 bases and at J to 8 bases, leaving 6 bases not matched to a gene. The CDR3 runs 14 residues. The CDR3 sequence: CASSIGTVGEKLFF. In DNA, the CDR3 is TGTGCCAGTAGTATCGGGACAGTTGGGGAAAAACTGTTTTTT. The variable domain in full, with the rest retrieved from reference TRBV19 and TRBJ1-4, is DGGITQSPKYLFRKEGQNVTLSCEQNLNHDAMYWYRQDPGQGLRLIYYSQIVNDFQKGDIAEGYSVSREKKESFPLTVTSAQKNPTAFYLCASSIGTVGEKLFFGSGTQLSVL.

This rearrangement joins TRBV11-3 to TRBJ2-5; TRBD2 aligns across 7 bases. The CDR3 length is 15 residues. Germline CDR1 is SGHNT and CDR2 is YENEEA. The J segment lost 1 base and the V segment lost 5 bases, leaving 7 bases of the junction unmatched. CDR3 DNA sequence: TGTGCCAGCAGCCCGGGGGGTGGGTCCCAAGAGACCCAGTACTTC. Amino acid sequence: CASSPGGGSQETQYF. The full variable domain, rest sourced from reference TRBV11-3 and TRBJ2-5, is EAGVVQSPRYKIIEKKQPVAFWCNPISGHNTLYWYLQNLGQGPELLIRYENEEAVDDSQLPKDRFSAERLKGVDSTLKIQPAELGDSAVYLCASSPGGGSQETQYFGPGTRLLVL.

The V call is TRBV5-6, the J call TRBJ1-1, with a tentative D call TRBD1 (6 bases). The CDR3 is 14 amino acids. V gave up 0 bases and J gave up 5 bases, with 11 bases separating them. Germline V lookup: CDR1 SGHDT, CDR2 YYEEEE. This chain's CDR3 is CASSLAGDNTEAFF. The CDR3 region has the DNA TGTGCCAGCAGCTTGGCAGGGGATAATACTGAAGCTTTCTTT. Using reference TRBV5-6 and TRBJ1-1 for the parts outside the CDR3, the full variable domain is DAGVTQSPTHLIKTRGQQVTLRCSPKSGHDTVSWYQQALGQGPQFIFQYYEEEERQRGNFPDRFSGHQFPNYSSELNVNALLLGDSALYLCASSLAGDNTEAFFGQGTRLTVV.

This clone was detected only once. This chain connects TRBV5-1 to TRBJ1-5; 8 positions match TRBD1. Germline lookup yields CDR1 SGHRS and CDR2 YFSETQ. The CDR3 consists of 15 residues. With 4 bases clipped from V and 3 bases from J, the junction kept 6 bases outside the gene matches. CDR3 nucleotides: TGCGCCAGCAGCGAAGGACAGGGCGTCAATCAGCCCCAGCATTTT. Translated, it gives CASSEGQGVNQPQHF.

This rearrangement joins TRBV5-4 to TRBJ2-1; perhaps TRBD1 as D (6 bases). V was shortened by 5 bases and J by 4 bases, with 19 bases between the two germline ends. CDR1 and CDR2 from the germline V gene are SGHNT and YYREEE (reference sequence). This CDR3 comprises 16 residues. The CDR3 DNA follows: TGTGCCAGCAGTTCCGGCGCCGGGACAACGTACAATGAGCAGTTCTTC. Encoded protein: CASSSGAGTTYNEQFF. The complete variable domain, with remaining parts taken from reference TRBV5-4 and TRBJ2-1, reads ETGVTQSPTHLIKTRGQQVTLRCSSQSGHNTVSWYQQALGQGPQFIFQYYREEENGRGNFPPRFSGLQFPNYSSELNVNALELDDSALYLCASSSGAGTTYNEQFFGPGTRLTVL.

The CDR3 is CASSPLGEVNTEAFF. The DNA of the CDR3 is TGTGCCAGCAGCCCCTTAGGGGAAGTGAACACTGAAGCTTTCTTT. The gene calls are TRBV4-2 and TRBJ1-1; tentatively, D is TRBD1 (5 bases). The CDR3 sequence is 15 residues long. The V end was cut by 4 bases, the J end by 0 bases, with 12 bases between. Germline values: CDR1 LGHNA, CDR2 YNFKEQ.

V usage is TRBV4-3 and J usage is TRBJ1-4; maybe TRBD1 (6 bases). The CDR3 runs to 15 residues. V was shortened by 1 base and J by 6 bases, with 12 bases between the two germline ends. The germline V gene encodes CDR1 LGHNA and CDR2 YSLEER. CDR3 sequence: CASSQVAGAYEKLFF. The DNA of the CDR3 is TGCGCCAGCAGCCAAGTGGCAGGGGCATATGAAAAACTGTTTTTT.

This chain connects TRBV29-1 to TRBJ1-5; TRBD1 aligns across 9 bases. Per germline, CDR1 SQVTM and CDR2 ANQGSEA. The CDR3 has 12 residues. V shed 7 bases, J shed 6 bases, and the junction held 4 bases outside the gene matches. The CDR3 DNA is TGCAGCGCGACGACAGGGGGTCAGCCCCAGCATTTT. Protein: CSATTGGQPQHF.

The V and J genes are TRBV7-9 and TRBJ1-2; 7 bases fit TRBD1. Germline CDR1 is SEHNR and CDR2 is FQNEAQ (reference sequence). J was trimmed by 2 bases and V by 1 base; bases with no gene match: 4. The CDR3 loop spans 15 amino acids. The CDR3 spells CASSLEKQGNYGYTF. CDR3 DNA sequence: TGTGCCAGCAGCTTAGAAAAACAGGGGAACTATGGCTACACCTTC.

V gene TRBV4-2 combines with J gene TRBJ1-3; D is ambiguous. Trimming left V 4 bases short and J 0 bases short, with 22 bases between. The CDR3 length is 19 residues. Germline V gene sequence: CDR1 LGHNA, CDR2 YNFKEQ. CDR3 in amino acids: CASSRESGEGSLSGNTIYF. DNA of the CDR3: TGTGCCAGCAGCCGAGAGTCCGGGGAAGGATCCCTCTCTGGAAACACCATATATTTT.

The chain is built from TRBV28 and TRBJ1-2; TRBD1 matches at 7 bases. Germline V gives CDR1 MDHEN, CDR2 SYDVKM. The CDR3 contains 13 residues. J was trimmed by 3 bases and V by 5 bases; bases with no gene match: 3. In DNA, the CDR3 is TGTGCCAGCAGTCTCGGGACAGACTATGGCTACACCTTC. It encodes CASSLGTDYGYTF.

The genes are TRBV18 and TRBJ2-5, with a weak D call TRBD1 (5 bases). The CDR3 is 13 residues long. CDR1 and CDR2 from the germline V gene are KGHSH and LQKENI. The V and J ends lost 6 bases and 3 bases respectively, with 11 bases between them. CDR3: CASSTGEKETQYF. The CDR3, as DNA: TGTGCCAGCTCTACAGGTGAAAAAGAGACCCAGTACTTC.